This T cell receptor beta chain is drawn from a study of beta chain features in type 1 diabetes. This clone showed up just a few times. The CDR3 totals 14 residues. From germline, CDR1 is SNHLY and CDR2 FYNNEI. V lost 0 bases, J lost 4 bases, and 10 bases lay in between. TCRB transcripts that were expressed got sequenced, as all of the isolated RNA had been reverse transcribed. Data came from immunoSEQ multiplex PCR; TCRdb stores just in-frame clones and leaves some out. The sample yields a few hundred thousand clones, approximately 31% seen once. This clonotype was sampled from a young man in good health. This sequence joins TRBV2 and TRBJ2-7; TRBD1 is a possible D gene (5 bases). The sample taken for sequencing was naive CD4+ T cells from blood. This chain's CDR3 is CASSEAGRVYEQYF. The DNA for the CDR3 is TGTGCCAGCAGTGAAGCGGGCAGGGTATACGAGCAGTACTTC.